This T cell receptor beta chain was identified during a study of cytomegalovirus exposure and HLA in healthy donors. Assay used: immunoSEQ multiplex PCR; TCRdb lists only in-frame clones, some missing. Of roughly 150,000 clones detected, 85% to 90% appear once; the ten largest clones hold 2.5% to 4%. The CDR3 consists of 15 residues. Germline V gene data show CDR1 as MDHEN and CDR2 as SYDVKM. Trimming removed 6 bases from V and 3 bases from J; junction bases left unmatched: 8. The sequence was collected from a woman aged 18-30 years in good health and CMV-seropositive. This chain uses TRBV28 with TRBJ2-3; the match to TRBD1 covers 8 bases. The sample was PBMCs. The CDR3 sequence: CASSLRTGSTDTQYF. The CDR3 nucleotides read TGTGCCAGCAGCTTACGGACAGGGTCAACAGATACGCAGTATTTT.